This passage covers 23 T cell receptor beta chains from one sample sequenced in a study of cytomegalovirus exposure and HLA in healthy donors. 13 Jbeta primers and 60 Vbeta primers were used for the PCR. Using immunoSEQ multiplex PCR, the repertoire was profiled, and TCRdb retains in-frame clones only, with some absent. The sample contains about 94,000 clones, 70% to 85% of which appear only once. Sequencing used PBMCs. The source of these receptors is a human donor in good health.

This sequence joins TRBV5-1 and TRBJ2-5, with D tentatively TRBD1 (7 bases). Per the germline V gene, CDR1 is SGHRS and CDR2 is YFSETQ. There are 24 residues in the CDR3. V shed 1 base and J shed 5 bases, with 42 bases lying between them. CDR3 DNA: TGCGCCAGCAGCTTGAGGGGTACAGGGGAACGCGGGCTGAATAGCGGTCTAGCTGGGGAGACCCAGTACTTC. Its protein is CASSLRGTGERGLNSGLAGETQYF.

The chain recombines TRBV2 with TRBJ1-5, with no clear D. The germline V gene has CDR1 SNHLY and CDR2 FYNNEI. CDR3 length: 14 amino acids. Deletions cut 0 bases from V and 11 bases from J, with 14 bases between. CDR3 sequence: CASSEAADPGAQHF. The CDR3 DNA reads TGTGCCAGCAGTGAAGCGGCGGATCCCGGGGCCCAGCATTTT. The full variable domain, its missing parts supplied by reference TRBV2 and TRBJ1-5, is EPEVTQTPSHQVTQMGQEVILRCVPISNHLYFYWYRQILGQKVEFLVSFYNNEISEKSEIFDDQFSVERPDGSNFTLKIRSTKLEDSAMYFCASSEAADPGAQHFGDGTRLSIL.

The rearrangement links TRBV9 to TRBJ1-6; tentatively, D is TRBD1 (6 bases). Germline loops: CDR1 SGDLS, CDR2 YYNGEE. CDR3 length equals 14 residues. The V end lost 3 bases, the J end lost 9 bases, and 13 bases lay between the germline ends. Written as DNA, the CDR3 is TGTGCCAGCAGCGGGAGGACAGACACTTCACCCCTCCACTTT. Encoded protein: CASSGRTDTSPLHF.

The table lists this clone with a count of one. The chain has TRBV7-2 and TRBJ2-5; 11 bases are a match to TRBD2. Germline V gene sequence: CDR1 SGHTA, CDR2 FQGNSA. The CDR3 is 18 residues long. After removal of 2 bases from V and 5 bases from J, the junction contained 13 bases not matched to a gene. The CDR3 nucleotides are TGTGCCAGCAGCTTAAGGGCTAGCGGGGGGCCCGCGGGGGAGACCCAGTACTTC. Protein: CASSLRASGGPAGETQYF. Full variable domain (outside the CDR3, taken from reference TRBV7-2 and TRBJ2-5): GAGVSQSPSNKVTEKGKDVELRCDPISGHTALYWYRQSLGQGLEFLIYFQGNSAPDKSGLPSDRFSAERTGGSVSTLTIQRTQQEDSAVYLCASSLRASGGPAGETQYFGPGTRLLVL.

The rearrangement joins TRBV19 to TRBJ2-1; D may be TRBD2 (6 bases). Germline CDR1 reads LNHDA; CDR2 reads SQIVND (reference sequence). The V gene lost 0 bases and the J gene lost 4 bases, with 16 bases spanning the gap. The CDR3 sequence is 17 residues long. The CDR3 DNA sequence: TGTGCCAGTAGTATAGATTCAGGAGGGCTTTCTTACAATGAGCAGTTCTTC. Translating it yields CASSIDSGGLSYNEQFF.

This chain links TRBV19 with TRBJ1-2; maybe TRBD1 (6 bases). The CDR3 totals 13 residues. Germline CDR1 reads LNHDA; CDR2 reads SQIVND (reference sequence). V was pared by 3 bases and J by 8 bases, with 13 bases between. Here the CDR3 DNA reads TGTGCCAGTAGTATTATGGGGGCGCGAGGCTACACCTTC. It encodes CASSIMGARGYTF.

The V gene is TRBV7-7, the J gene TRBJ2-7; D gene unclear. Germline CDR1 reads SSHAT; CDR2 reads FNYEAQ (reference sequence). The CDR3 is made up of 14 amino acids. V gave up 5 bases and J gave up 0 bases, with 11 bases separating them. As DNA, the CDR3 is TGTGCCAGCAGCCCGGAGCTGAGCTCCTACGAGCAGTACTTC. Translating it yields CASSPELSSYEQYF.

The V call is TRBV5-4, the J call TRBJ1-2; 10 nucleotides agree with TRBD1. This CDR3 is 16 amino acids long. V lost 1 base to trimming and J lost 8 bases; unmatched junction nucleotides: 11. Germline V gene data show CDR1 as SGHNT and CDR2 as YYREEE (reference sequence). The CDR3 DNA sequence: TGTGCCAGCAGCTTGTTTCGGGACAGGGGCTCCAGAGGCTACACCTTC. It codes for CASSLFRDRGSRGYTF.

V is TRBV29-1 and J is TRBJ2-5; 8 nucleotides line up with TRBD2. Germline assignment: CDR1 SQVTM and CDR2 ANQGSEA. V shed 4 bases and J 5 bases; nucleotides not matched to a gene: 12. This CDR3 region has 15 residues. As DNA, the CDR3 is TGCAGCGTTGGGGGGGTAGCGGGATTACGGGAGACCCAGTACTTC. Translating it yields CSVGGVAGLRETQYF.

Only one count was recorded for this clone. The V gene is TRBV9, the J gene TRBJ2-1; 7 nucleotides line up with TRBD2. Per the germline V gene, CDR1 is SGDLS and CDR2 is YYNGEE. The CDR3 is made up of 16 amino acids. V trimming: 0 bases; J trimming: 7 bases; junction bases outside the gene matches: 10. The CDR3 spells CASSVVTGGLRNEQFF. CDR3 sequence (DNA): TGTGCCAGCAGCGTAGTAACGGGAGGACTCCGGAATGAGCAGTTCTTC.

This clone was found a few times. The CDR3 region is CASSYSTSSEQYF. Written as DNA, the CDR3 is TGTGCCAGCAGTTACTCCACTAGTAGCGAGCAGTACTTC. The rearrangement joins TRBV6-5 to TRBJ2-7, with D tentatively TRBD2 (5 bases). The CDR3 runs to 13 residues. Germline V CDR1 and CDR2: MNHEY, SVGAGI. V lost 0 bases and J 6 bases, leaving 9 bases between the germline ends.

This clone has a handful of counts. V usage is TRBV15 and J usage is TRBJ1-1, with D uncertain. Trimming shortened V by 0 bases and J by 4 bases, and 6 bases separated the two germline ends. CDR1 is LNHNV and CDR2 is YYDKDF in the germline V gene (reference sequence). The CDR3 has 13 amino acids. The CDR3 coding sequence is TGTGCCACCAGCAGAGATACGGTCACTGAAGCTTTCTTT. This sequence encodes CATSRDTVTEAFF.

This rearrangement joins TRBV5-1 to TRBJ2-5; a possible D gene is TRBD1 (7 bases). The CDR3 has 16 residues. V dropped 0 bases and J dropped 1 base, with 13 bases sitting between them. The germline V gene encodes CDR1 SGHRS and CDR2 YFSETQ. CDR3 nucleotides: TGCGCCAGCAGCTTGGCCAACAGGGGACTCCAAGAGACCCAGTACTTC. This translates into CASSLANRGLQETQYF.

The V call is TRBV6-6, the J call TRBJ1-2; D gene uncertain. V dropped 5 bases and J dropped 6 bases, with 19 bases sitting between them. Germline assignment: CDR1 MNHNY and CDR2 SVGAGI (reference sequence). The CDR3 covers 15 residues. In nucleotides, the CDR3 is TGTGCCAGCAGTCCCCCCGGGTCGGGGTGGGATGGCTACACCTTC. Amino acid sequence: CASSPPGSGWDGYTF.

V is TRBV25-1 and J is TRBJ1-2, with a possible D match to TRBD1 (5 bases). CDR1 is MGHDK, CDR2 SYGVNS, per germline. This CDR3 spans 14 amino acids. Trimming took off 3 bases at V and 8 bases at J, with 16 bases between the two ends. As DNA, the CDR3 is TGTGCCAGCAGTGATGGGGCGGAACGGTTAGGCTACACCTTC. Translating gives CASSDGAERLGYTF.

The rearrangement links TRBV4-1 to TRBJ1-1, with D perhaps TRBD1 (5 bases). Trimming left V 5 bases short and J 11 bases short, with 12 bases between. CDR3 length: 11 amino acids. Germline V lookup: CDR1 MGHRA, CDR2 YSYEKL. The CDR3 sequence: CASSRKQEAFF. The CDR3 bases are TGCGCCAGCAGCAGAAAACAGGAGGCTTTCTTT.

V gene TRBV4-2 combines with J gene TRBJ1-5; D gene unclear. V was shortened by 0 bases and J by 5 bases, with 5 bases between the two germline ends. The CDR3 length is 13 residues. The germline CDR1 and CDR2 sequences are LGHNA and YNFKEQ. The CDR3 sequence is CASSQDRDQPQHF. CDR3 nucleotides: TGTGCCAGCAGCCAAGACCGAGATCAGCCCCAGCATTTT.

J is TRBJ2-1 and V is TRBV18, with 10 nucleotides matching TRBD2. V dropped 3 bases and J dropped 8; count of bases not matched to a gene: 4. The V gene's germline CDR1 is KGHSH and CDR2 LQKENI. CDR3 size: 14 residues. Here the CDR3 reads CASSPGLALDEQFF. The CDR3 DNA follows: TGTGCCAGCTCACCGGGACTAGCGTTAGATGAGCAGTTCTTC.

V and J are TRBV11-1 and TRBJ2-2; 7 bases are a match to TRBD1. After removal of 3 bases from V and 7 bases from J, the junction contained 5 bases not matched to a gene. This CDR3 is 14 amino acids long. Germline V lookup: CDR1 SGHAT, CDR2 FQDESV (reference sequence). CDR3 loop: CASSFPQGSGELFF. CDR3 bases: TGTGCCAGCAGCTTCCCACAGGGGAGCGGGGAGCTGTTTTTT.

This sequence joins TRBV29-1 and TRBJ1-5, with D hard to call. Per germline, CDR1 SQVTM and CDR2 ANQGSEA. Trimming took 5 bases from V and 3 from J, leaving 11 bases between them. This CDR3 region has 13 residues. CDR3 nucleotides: TGCAGCGTTCTCTTAGAGCCCAATCAGCCCCAGCATTTT. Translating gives CSVLLEPNQPQHF.

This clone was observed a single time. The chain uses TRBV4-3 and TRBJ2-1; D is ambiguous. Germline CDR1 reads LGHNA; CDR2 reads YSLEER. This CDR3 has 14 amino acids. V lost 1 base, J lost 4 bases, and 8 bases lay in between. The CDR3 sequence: CASSQGIRYNEQFF. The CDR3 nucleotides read TGCGCCAGCAGCCAAGGAATCAGATACAATGAGCAGTTCTTC.

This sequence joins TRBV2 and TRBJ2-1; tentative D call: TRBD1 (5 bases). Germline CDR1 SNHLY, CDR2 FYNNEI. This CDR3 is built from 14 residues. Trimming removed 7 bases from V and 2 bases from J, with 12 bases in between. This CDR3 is CASKDTGPYNEQFF. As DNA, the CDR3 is TGTGCCAGCAAGGATACAGGTCCCTACAATGAGCAGTTCTTC.

CDR3 nucleotides: TGTGCCAGCAGCCTCCAAGCGGGAAAGGCCTACGAGCAGTACTTC. Translated, it gives CASSLQAGKAYEQYF. V usage is TRBV11-2 and J usage is TRBJ2-7; TRBD2 matches 7 bases. V lost 5 bases and J lost 2; bases outside the gene matches: 9. Germline CDR1 and CDR2: SGHAT and FQNNGV. The CDR3 contains 15 residues.